The clone carrying this T cell receptor (beta chain) was recorded many times. V lost 5 bases to trimming and J lost 5 bases, with 12 bases between them. The CDR3 runs to 13 residues. The sample is drawn from a study of identical twins. TCRdb passed the 5' RACE reads through MiXCR, listing each CDR3 protein once. The sample includes some 630,000 distinct CDR3 sequences, roughly 7.2% of them seen just once. These data are also associated with another study on yellow fever vaccine responses in identical twins.

The specimen was PBMCs. The rearrangement joins TRBV12-3 or TRBV12-4 to TRBJ2-5; TRBD1 might be the D (7 bases). This TCR came from a woman under 30 in good health. CDR3 coding DNA: TGTGCCAGCAGTAGGGACAGCGGGGAGACCCAGTACTTC. Encoded protein: CASSRDSGETQYF.